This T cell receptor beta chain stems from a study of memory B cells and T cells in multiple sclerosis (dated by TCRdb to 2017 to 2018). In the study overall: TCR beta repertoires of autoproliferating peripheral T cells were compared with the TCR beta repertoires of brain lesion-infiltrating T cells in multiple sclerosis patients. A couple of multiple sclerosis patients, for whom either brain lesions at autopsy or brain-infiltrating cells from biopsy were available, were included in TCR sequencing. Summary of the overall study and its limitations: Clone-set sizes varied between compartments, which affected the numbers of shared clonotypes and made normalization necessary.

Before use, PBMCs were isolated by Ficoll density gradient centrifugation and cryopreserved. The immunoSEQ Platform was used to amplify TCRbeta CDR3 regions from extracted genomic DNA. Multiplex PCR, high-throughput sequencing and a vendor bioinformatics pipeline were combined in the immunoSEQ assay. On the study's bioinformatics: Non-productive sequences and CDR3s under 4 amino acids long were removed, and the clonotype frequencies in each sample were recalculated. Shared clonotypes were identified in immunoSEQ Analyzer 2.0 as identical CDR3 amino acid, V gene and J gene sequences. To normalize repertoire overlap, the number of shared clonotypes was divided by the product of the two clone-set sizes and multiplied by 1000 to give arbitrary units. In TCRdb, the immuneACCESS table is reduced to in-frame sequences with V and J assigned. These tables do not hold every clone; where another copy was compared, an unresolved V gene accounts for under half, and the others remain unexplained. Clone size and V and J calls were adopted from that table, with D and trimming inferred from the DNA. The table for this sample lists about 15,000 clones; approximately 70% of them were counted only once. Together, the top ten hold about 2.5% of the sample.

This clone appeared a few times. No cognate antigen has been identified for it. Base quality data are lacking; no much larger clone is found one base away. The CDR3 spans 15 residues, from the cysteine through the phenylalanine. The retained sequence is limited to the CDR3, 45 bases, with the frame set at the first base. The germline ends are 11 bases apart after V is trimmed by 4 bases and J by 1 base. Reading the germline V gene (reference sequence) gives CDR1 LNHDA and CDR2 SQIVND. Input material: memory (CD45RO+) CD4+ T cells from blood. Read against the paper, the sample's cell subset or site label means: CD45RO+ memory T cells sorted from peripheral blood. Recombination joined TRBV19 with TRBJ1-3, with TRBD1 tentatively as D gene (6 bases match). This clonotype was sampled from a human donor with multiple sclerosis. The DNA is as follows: TGTGCCAGTAGTACGGGGACAAGATCTGGAAACACCATATATTTT. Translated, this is CASSTGTRSGNTIYF.